A selection of T cell receptor beta chains follows, all from one sample in a study of blood T cell repertoires in COVID-19. Sequencing used immunoSEQ multiplex PCR; TCRdb keeps in-frame clones, though not all of them. The table includes under 120,000 clones, approximately 80% detected once. The sample comprised peripheral blood. The receptors were gathered from a man in his 70s with active or convalescent COVID-19. Both conserved end residues are part of each CDR3. Each record gives: D gene, CDR3 length, J gene, clone size, V gene, CDR3 protein, CDR3 DNA. The D gene is left open where the match is weak. Size is omitted from some rows. Given values are once, few, many or a class for expanded clones.

d_gene: TRBD1
len: 15
j_gene: TRBJ2-3
abundance: -
v_gene: TRBV19
CDR3aa: CAIRSTGASTDTQYF
CDR3nt: TGTGCCATCAGATCGACAGGGGCCTCCACAGATACGCAGTATTTT

d_gene: TRBD1
len: 17
j_gene: TRBJ1-1
abundance: -
v_gene: TRBV19
CDR3aa: CASSAGTGAALLTEAFF
CDR3nt: TGTGCCAGTAGTGCTGGGACAGGGGCCGCATTGTTGACTGAAGCTTTCTTT

d_gene: TRBD1
len: 18
j_gene: TRBJ1-2
abundance: -
v_gene: TRBV5-6
CDR3aa: CASSPGAPGQGVGYGYTF
CDR3nt: TGTGCCAGCAGCCCCGGGGCCCCAGGACAGGGCGTCGGCTATGGCTACACCTTC

d_gene: -
len: 12
j_gene: TRBJ1-1
abundance: -
v_gene: TRBV12-3/TRBV12-4
CDR3aa: CASSLAGESTFF
CDR3nt: TGTGCCAGCAGTTTGGCAGGGGAATCGACTTTCTTT

d_gene: -
len: 16
j_gene: TRBJ2-6
abundance: -
v_gene: TRBV11-2
CDR3aa: CASSFTGGSGANVLTF
CDR3nt: TGTGCCAGCAGCTTTACCGGGGGCTCTGGGGCCAACGTCCTGACTTTC

d_gene: TRBD1
len: 15
j_gene: TRBJ2-7
abundance: few
v_gene: TRBV19
CDR3aa: CASSMRGQGAQEQYF
CDR3nt: TGTGCCAGTAGTATGAGGGGACAGGGGGCTCAAGAGCAGTACTTC

d_gene: -
len: 14
j_gene: TRBJ1-1
abundance: -
v_gene: TRBV3-1/TRBV3-2
CDR3aa: CASSQVGRRTEAFF
CDR3nt: TGTGCCAGCAGCCAAGTGGGTCGGCGGACTGAAGCTTTCTTT

d_gene: -
len: 14
j_gene: TRBJ1-2
abundance: -
v_gene: TRBV10-3
CDR3aa: CAISVGGATYGYTF
CDR3nt: TGTGCCATCAGTGTCGGGGGGGCGACCTATGGCTACACCTTC

d_gene: -
len: 13
j_gene: TRBJ1-2
abundance: -
v_gene: TRBV5-1
CDR3aa: CASNQQGVGGYTF
CDR3nt: TGCGCCAGCAACCAACAGGGCGTGGGCGGCTACACCTTC

d_gene: TRBD1
len: 15
j_gene: TRBJ2-1
abundance: -
v_gene: TRBV19
CDR3aa: CASTQDRAPYNEQFF
CDR3nt: TGTGCCAGTACCCAAGACAGGGCCCCCTACAATGAGCAGTTCTTC

d_gene: -
len: 15
j_gene: TRBJ1-4
abundance: -
v_gene: TRBV2
CDR3aa: CASSPTGATNEKLFF
CDR3nt: TGTGCCAGCAGCCCTACGGGTGCAACTAATGAAAAACTGTTTTTT

d_gene: -
len: 12
j_gene: TRBJ1-4
abundance: -
v_gene: TRBV7-9
CDR3aa: CASSLEAGKLFF
CDR3nt: TGTGCCAGCAGCTTGGAGGCCGGAAAACTGTTTTTT

d_gene: TRBD1
len: 14
j_gene: TRBJ2-1
abundance: -
v_gene: TRBV5-1
CDR3aa: CASSRQGARNEQFF
CDR3nt: TGCGCCAGCAGCCGACAGGGGGCGAGGAATGAGCAGTTCTTC

d_gene: TRBD2
len: 17
j_gene: TRBJ2-1
abundance: -
v_gene: TRBV6-6
CDR3aa: CASSRLGTSGSIYEQFF
CDR3nt: TGTGCCAGCAGCCGACTTGGGACTAGCGGGAGCATCTATGAGCAGTTCTTC

d_gene: -
len: 13
j_gene: TRBJ1-2
abundance: -
v_gene: TRBV19
CDR3aa: CASSEAANYGYTF
CDR3nt: TGTGCCAGTAGTGAGGCAGCTAACTATGGCTACACCTTC

d_gene: TRBD2
len: 15
j_gene: TRBJ2-3
abundance: -
v_gene: TRBV5-5
CDR3aa: CASSLTSGRPDTQYF
CDR3nt: TGTGCCAGCAGCTTGACTAGCGGGAGACCAGATACGCAGTATTTT

d_gene: -
len: 14
j_gene: TRBJ1-1
abundance: -
v_gene: TRBV27
CDR3aa: CASSLAARLTEAFF
CDR3nt: TGTGCCAGCAGTTTAGCCGCGAGACTTACTGAAGCTTTCTTT

d_gene: -
len: 11
j_gene: TRBJ1-6
abundance: few
v_gene: TRBV20-1
CDR3aa: CSAGLNSPLHF
CDR3nt: TGCAGTGCGGGCTTAAATTCACCCCTCCACTTT

d_gene: -
len: 13
j_gene: TRBJ1-2
abundance: -
v_gene: TRBV19
CDR3aa: CASSIEALYGYTF
CDR3nt: TGTGCCAGTAGTATAGAAGCCCTCTATGGCTACACCTTC

d_gene: -
len: 11
j_gene: TRBJ1-2
abundance: few
v_gene: TRBV12-3/TRBV12-4
CDR3aa: CASRLDYGYTF
CDR3nt: TGTGCCAGCAGACTCGACTATGGCTACACCTTC

d_gene: TRBD1
len: 15
j_gene: TRBJ1-5
abundance: -
v_gene: TRBV28
CDR3aa: CASSSTGTGDQPQHF
CDR3nt: TGTGCCAGCAGTTCTACCGGGACAGGGGATCAGCCCCAGCATTTT

d_gene: -
len: 12
j_gene: TRBJ2-2
abundance: -
v_gene: TRBV20-1
CDR3aa: CSASTNTGELFF
CDR3nt: TGCAGTGCTAGTACTAACACCGGGGAGCTGTTTTTT

d_gene: -
len: 15
j_gene: TRBJ1-6
abundance: -
v_gene: TRBV13
CDR3aa: CASSSRDSSYSPLHF
CDR3nt: TGTGCCAGCAGCTCCCGGGACTCCTCGTATTCACCCCTCCACTTT